This T cell receptor (beta chain) came from a study of metastatic and nonmetastatic thyroid tumors. Across the study: Comparative analysis of repertoires was undertaken across blood and tumor or nodule tissue obtained from malignant and benign thyroid patients. Study results and limitations: According to reports, the diversity of TCR beta was significantly higher in malignant thyroid tumors than in benign nodules, and this held in both blood and tumor samples.

TCRdb reprocessed the PCR reads using MiXCR. The sample shows 50,000 to 60,000 clones, around a sixth of them seen only once. This clone has a count of ten or more. Antigen unknown. The V gene end was trimmed by 10 bases and the J gene end by 0 bases; junction bases not matched to a gene: 9. This CDR3 is built from 17 residues. Germline V gene sequence: CDR1 SNHLY, CDR2 FYNNEI. Prior to thyroid surgery, none of the patients had received any treatment. The source material was blood. This chain links TRBV2 with TRBJ1-6; 10 bases fit TRBD1. The source is a female donor with papillary thyroid cancer or a benign thyroid nodule (not recorded which). Some clones in this sample may be carry-over from other donors' samples. The CDR3 spells CATTRDRGSSYNSPLHF. CDR3 sequence (DNA): TGTGCCACTACCAGGGACAGGGGAAGCTCCTATAATTCACCCCTCCACTTT.